The 15 T cell receptor beta chains given below trace back to one sample, sequenced in a study of T cell changes during pregnancy in multiple sclerosis (dated by TCRdb to the late 2010s). The library was made by the immunoSEQ multiplex PCR assay. TCRdb carries this immuneACCESS record with in-frame sequences only. Its versions omit some clonotypes, under half of them owing to an unresolved V gene in the studies checked, with the rest unexplained. This sample comprises about 40,000 clones, approximately 89% of them detected only once. The ten biggest clones cover around 5% of the sample. Sequenced here: peripheral blood, sampled in the first trimester of pregnancy. These receptors came from a female donor in good health, enrolled as a control in a pregnancy study.

This rearrangement joins TRBV6-6 to TRBJ1-2, with 9 nucleotides matching TRBD1. The V and J ends lost 6 bases and 3 bases, in that order; junction bases with no gene match: 5. Germline V gives CDR1 MNHNY, CDR2 SVGAGI (reference sequence). This CDR3 has 14 amino acids. The CDR3 DNA is TGTGCCAGCAGCCCGACAGGGGGGGACTATGGCTACACCTTC. It translates to CASSPTGGDYGYTF.

The CDR3: CASSIDSALASNEQFF. CDR3 nucleotide sequence: TGTGCCAGTAGTATAGATTCGGCGCTAGCTAGCAATGAGCAGTTCTTC. The chain combines TRBV19 with TRBJ2-1, with D possibly matching TRBD2 (5 bases). The germline gives CDR1 LNHDA, CDR2 SQIVND (reference sequence). This CDR3 spans 16 amino acids. The V end was cut by 0 bases, the J end by 6 bases, with 15 bases between. Using reference TRBV19 and TRBJ2-1 for the parts outside the CDR3, the full variable domain is DGGITQSPKYLFRKEGQNVTLSCEQNLNHDAMYWYRQDPGQGLRLIYYSQIVNDFQKGDIAEGYSVSREKKESFPLTVTSAQKNPTAFYLCASSIDSALASNEQFFGPGTRLTVL.

CDR3 amino acids: CASSSSGKYNEQFF. The CDR3, as DNA: TGCGCCAGCAGTTCTAGCGGGAAATACAATGAGCAGTTCTTC. V is TRBV4-1 and J is TRBJ2-1; 9 bases are shared with TRBD2. The CDR3 is 14 amino acids. Germline V gene lookup returns CDR1 MGHRA and CDR2 YSYEKL. J was trimmed by 4 bases and V by 6 bases; bases with no gene match: 4.

This chain uses TRBV7-3 with TRBJ1-1; TRBD1 might be the D (6 bases). CDR3 size: 15 residues. V was cut by 10 bases and J by 1 base, with 19 bases left in between. Germline CDR1 SGHTA, CDR2 FQGTGA. The CDR3 nucleotides are TGTGCCACTCAGGGGCTTATGACCCAGAACACTGAAGCTTTCTTT. It yields the protein CATQGLMTQNTEAFF.

The V gene is TRBV25-1, the J gene TRBJ1-3; TRBD1 agrees at 8 bases. V dropped 5 bases and J dropped 3; count of bases not matched to a gene: 6. There are 15 residues in the CDR3. The germline CDR1 and CDR2 sequences are MGHDK and SYGVNS. CDR3 sequence reads: CASSPTGTGGNTIYF. The CDR3 DNA reads TGTGCCAGCAGTCCAACCGGGACAGGTGGAAACACCATATATTTT.

The chain joins TRBV19 to TRBJ1-2; possible D gene TRBD1, 6 bases. Trimming pared 3 bases from V and 8 bases from J, leaving 16 bases between. Germline CDR1 is LNHDA and CDR2 is SQIVND (reference sequence). The CDR3 covers 14 residues. The DNA for the CDR3 is TGTGCCAGTAGTATTACCCAGGGGCTACAGGGCTACACCTTC. Protein: CASSITQGLQGYTF.

The chain employs TRBV6-5 and TRBJ2-2; the D is unclear. Germline-derived CDR1 and CDR2 are MNHEY and SVGAGI. V lost 8 bases and J 2 bases, leaving 3 bases between the germline ends. CDR3 size: 11 residues. The CDR3 nucleotides are TGTGCCAGCTCAAACACCGGGGAGCTGTTTTTT. Its protein is CASSNTGELFF.

This clone showed up just a few times. J is TRBJ2-1 and V is TRBV6-4; 11 bases align to TRBD2. CDR3 length equals 15 residues. J lost 10 bases, V lost 0 bases, and 5 bases had no gene match. Germline V gives CDR1 MRHNA, CDR2 SNTAGT. The chain's CDR3 is CASSDSASGGREQFF. The CDR3 DNA reads TGTGCCAGCAGTGACTCGGCTAGCGGGGGGCGAGAGCAGTTCTTC.

The chain combines TRBV28 with TRBJ1-5, with D possibly matching TRBD1 (5 bases). The CDR3 has 15 amino acids. V lost 6 bases and J 0 bases, leaving 12 bases between the germline ends. Germline V CDR1 and CDR2: MDHEN, SYDVKM. The DNA of the CDR3 is TGTGCCAGCAGACCCCAGGGCCATAGCAATCAGCCCCAGCATTTT. Translated, it gives CASRPQGHSNQPQHF.

The rearrangement links TRBV5-1 to TRBJ2-7; TRBD1 matches 9 bases. CDR1 is SGHRS, CDR2 YFSETQ, per germline. With V trimmed by 0 bases and J by 2 bases, 6 bases remained unmatched. The CDR3 loop spans 16 amino acids. The CDR3 region is CASSLEGTGFAYEQYF. CDR3 coding DNA: TGCGCCAGCAGCTTGGAAGGGACAGGGTTCGCCTACGAGCAGTACTTC. Full variable domain (rest looked up from reference TRBV5-1 and TRBJ2-7): KAGVTQTPRYLIKTRGQQVTLSCSPISGHRSVSWYQQTPGQGLQFLFEYFSETQRNKGNFPGRFSGRQFSNSRSEMNVSTLELGDSALYLCASSLEGTGFAYEQYFGPGTRLTVT.

J is TRBJ1-5 and V is TRBV9; D uncertain. The CDR3 runs to 13 residues. Germline loops: CDR1 SGDLS, CDR2 YYNGEE. Trimming removed 0 bases from V and 5 bases from J, with 6 bases in between. The CDR3 coding sequence is TGTGCCAGCAGCGTAGAAGGAGATCAGCCCCAGCATTTT. Amino acid sequence: CASSVEGDQPQHF.

The rearrangement links TRBV7-8 to TRBJ2-1, with 10 bases matching TRBD2. The junction had 6 bases not matched to a gene; V was cut back by 2 bases and J by 8 bases. In germline, CDR1 is SGHVS, CDR2 FQNEAQ. The CDR3 is 15 residues long. CDR3 amino acids: CASSLSGRAGDEQFF. The CDR3 DNA reads as TGTGCCAGCAGCTTAAGCGGGAGGGCCGGGGATGAGCAGTTCTTC.

V gene TRBV27 combines with J gene TRBJ2-1; 7 positions agree with TRBD1. The CDR3 is made up of 13 amino acids. Germline loops: CDR1 MNHEY, CDR2 SMNVEV (reference sequence). Trimming removed 5 bases from V and 3 bases from J; junction bases left unmatched: 1. The CDR3 bases are TGTGCCAGCAGTGACAGGGTCTACAATGAGCAGTTCTTC. This sequence encodes CASSDRVYNEQFF.

The chain joins TRBV7-2 to TRBJ2-7; 8 nucleotides align to TRBD1. There are 14 residues in the CDR3. In germline, CDR1 is SGHTA, CDR2 FQGNSA. V trimming: 4 bases; J trimming: 3 bases; junction bases outside the gene matches: 5. The CDR3 here is CASSSPDRDYEQYF. CDR3 in DNA: TGTGCCAGCAGCTCTCCGGACAGGGACTACGAGCAGTACTTC.

The chain recombines TRBV6-4 with TRBJ1-1; unclear D gene. Trimming shortened V by 1 base and J by 2 bases, and 14 bases separated the two germline ends. CDR1 and CDR2 from the germline V gene are MRHNA and SNTAGT. CDR3 length: 16 amino acids. Here the CDR3 DNA reads TGTGCCAGCAGTGACTTTCTGTCGGGTTTAAACACTGAAGCTTTCTTT. Protein: CASSDFLSGLNTEAFF.